The 6 T cell receptor beta chains reported below all come from one sample, sequenced in a study of graft-versus-host responses after intestinal transplantation. Produced via immunoSEQ multiplex PCR; TCRdb's table is partial and in-frame only. The repertoire holds about 100,000 clones, with roughly 87% as singletons. Antigens for these TCRs are unknown. Specimen: unstimulated CD4+ T cells sorted from spleen or lymph node cells, collected before transplant. The source is a human donor who was the organ donor for an intestinal transplant.

This clone has only one observation. The chain joins TRBV9 to TRBJ2-5; D call uncertain. The CDR3 sequence is 14 residues long. Germline loops: CDR1 SGDLS, CDR2 YYNGEE. V lost 0 bases to trimming and J lost 2 bases, with 8 bases between them. CDR3 nucleotide sequence: TGTGCCAGCAGCGTAGGCGGCAAACAAGAGACCCAGTACTTC. It is translated as CASSVGGKQETQYF. The full variable domain, in which reference TRBV9 and TRBJ2-5 provide the parts outside the CDR3, is DSGVTQTPKHLITATGQRVTLRCSPRSGDLSVYWYQQSLDQGLQFLIQYYNGEERAKGNILERFSAQQFPDLHSELNLSSLELGDSALYFCASSVGGKQETQYFGPGTRLLVL.

The chain links TRBV6-1 to TRBJ2-7; tentative D call: TRBD2 (6 bases). Trimming left V 8 bases short and J 6 bases short, with 23 bases between. CDR1 and CDR2 (germline): MNHNS, SASEGT. The CDR3 is made up of 15 amino acids. The CDR3 spells CASSRESNPPVEQYF. In nucleotides, the CDR3 is TGTGCCAGCTCCCGGGAGAGTAATCCACCGGTCGAGCAGTACTTC.

Notes on this clone: Other nucleotide sequences in the sample specify the same CDR3. V is TRBV5-1 and J is TRBJ2-3, with a possible D match to TRBD2 (7 bases). Germline V gene sequence: CDR1 SGHRS, CDR2 YFSETQ. Trimming shortened V by 2 bases and J by 3 bases, and 13 bases separated the two germline ends. This CDR3 has 15 residues. The CDR3 is CASSLTGRATDTQYF. The CDR3 region has the DNA TGCGCCAGCAGCTTAACAGGGAGGGCGACAGATACGCAGTATTTT.

This sequence joins TRBV7-3 and TRBJ2-6, with D possibly matching TRBD1 (6 bases). Germline loops: CDR1 SGHTA, CDR2 FQGTGA. V gave up 2 bases and J gave up 0 bases, with 11 bases separating them. The CDR3 is 17 amino acids. The CDR3 spells CASSLGGGSSGANVLTF. In DNA form, the CDR3 reads TGTGCCAGCAGCTTAGGGGGCGGTAGCTCTGGGGCCAACGTCCTGACTTTC.

J is TRBJ2-7 and V is TRBV19, with a weak D call TRBD1 (6 bases). In germline, CDR1 is LNHDA, CDR2 SQIVND (reference sequence). CDR3 size: 15 residues. Trimming pared 7 bases from V and 2 bases from J, leaving 18 bases between. Written as DNA, the CDR3 is TGTGCCAGTACCTTTTCCGGGACAAATACCTACGAGCAGTACTTC. As protein: CASTFSGTNTYEQYF.

The chain employs TRBV6-1 and TRBJ2-1; unclear D gene. The V end was cut by 3 bases, the J end by 7 bases, with 10 bases between. The CDR3 spans 13 residues. Germline CDR1 reads MNHNS; CDR2 reads SASEGT. The CDR3 sequence: CASSDLKGNEQFF. DNA for the CDR3: TGTGCCAGCAGTGATCTGAAAGGGAATGAGCAGTTCTTC.